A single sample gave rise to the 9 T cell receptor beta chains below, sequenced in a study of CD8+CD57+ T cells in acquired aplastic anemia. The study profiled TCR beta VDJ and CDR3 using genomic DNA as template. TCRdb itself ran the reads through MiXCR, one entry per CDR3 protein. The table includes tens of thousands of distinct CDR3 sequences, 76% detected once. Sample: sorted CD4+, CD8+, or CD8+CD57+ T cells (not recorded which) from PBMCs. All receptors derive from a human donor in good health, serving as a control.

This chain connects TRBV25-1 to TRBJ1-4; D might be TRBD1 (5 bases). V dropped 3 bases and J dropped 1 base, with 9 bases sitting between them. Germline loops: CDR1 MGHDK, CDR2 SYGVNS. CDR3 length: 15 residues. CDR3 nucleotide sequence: TGTGCCAGCAGTGAGGTTGGGGGAACTAATGAAAAACTGTTTTTT. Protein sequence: CASSEVGGTNEKLFF.

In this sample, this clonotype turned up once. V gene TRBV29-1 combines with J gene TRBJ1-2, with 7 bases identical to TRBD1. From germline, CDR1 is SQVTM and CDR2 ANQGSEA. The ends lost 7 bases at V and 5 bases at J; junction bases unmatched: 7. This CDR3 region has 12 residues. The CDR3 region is CSGGTEAYGYTF. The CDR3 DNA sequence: TGCAGCGGTGGGACAGAGGCTTATGGCTACACCTTC.

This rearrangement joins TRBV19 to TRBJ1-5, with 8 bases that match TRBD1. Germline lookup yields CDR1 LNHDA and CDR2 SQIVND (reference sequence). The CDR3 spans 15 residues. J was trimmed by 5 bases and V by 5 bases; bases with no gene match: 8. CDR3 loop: CASSGIEQGDQPQHF. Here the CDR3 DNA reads TGTGCCAGTAGTGGAATTGAACAGGGGGATCAGCCCCAGCATTTT.

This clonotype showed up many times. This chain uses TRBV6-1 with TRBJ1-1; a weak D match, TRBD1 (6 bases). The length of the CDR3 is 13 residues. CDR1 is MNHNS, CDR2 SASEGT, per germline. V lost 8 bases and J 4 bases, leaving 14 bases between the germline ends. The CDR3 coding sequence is TGTGCCAGCGAGCGGGGGGGGCGCACTGAAGCTTTCTTT. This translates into CASERGGRTEAFF.

The CDR3 loop is CASSRDTDQPQHF. The CDR3 DNA sequence: TGTGCCAGTTCTCGGGACACTGATCAGCCCCAGCATTTT. The chain has TRBV2 and TRBJ1-5, with D possibly being TRBD1 (6 bases). The V gene's germline CDR1 is SNHLY and CDR2 FYNNEI. The CDR3 covers 13 residues. V dropped 9 bases and J dropped 5 bases, with 14 bases sitting between them. Full variable domain (remainder filled in from reference TRBV2 and TRBJ1-5): EPEVTQTPSHQVTQMGQEVILRCVPISNHLYFYWYRQILGQKVEFLVSFYNNEISEKSEIFDDQFSVERPDGSNFTLKIRSTKLEDSAMYFCASSRDTDQPQHFGDGTRLSIL.

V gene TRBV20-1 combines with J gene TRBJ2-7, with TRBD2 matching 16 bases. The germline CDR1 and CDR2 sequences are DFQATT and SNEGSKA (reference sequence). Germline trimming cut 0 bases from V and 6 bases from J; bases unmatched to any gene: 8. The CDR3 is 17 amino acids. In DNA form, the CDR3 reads TGCAGTGCTAGAGATTCTCTGGGACTAGCGGGGGGGCGCGAGCAGTACTTC. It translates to CSARDSLGLAGGREQYF.

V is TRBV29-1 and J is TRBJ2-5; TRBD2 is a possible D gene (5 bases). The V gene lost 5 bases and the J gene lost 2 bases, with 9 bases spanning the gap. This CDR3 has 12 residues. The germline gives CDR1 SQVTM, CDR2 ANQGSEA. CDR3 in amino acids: CSVLPGQETQYF. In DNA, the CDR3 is TGCAGCGTTCTCCCGGGACAAGAGACCCAGTACTTC.

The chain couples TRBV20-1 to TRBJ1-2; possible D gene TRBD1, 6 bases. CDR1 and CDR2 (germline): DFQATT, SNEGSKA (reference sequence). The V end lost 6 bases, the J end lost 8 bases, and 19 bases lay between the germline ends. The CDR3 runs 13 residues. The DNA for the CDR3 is TGCAGTGCCGAGGGGACATCGCCGAAGGGCTACACCTTC. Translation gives CSAEGTSPKGYTF.

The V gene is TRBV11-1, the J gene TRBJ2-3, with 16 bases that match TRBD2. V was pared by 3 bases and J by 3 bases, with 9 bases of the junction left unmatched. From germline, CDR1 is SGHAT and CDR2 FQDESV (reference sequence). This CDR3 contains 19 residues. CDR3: CASSFGTSGGADPTDTQYF. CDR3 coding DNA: TGTGCCAGCAGCTTCGGGACTAGCGGGGGGGCCGATCCTACAGATACGCAGTATTTT.